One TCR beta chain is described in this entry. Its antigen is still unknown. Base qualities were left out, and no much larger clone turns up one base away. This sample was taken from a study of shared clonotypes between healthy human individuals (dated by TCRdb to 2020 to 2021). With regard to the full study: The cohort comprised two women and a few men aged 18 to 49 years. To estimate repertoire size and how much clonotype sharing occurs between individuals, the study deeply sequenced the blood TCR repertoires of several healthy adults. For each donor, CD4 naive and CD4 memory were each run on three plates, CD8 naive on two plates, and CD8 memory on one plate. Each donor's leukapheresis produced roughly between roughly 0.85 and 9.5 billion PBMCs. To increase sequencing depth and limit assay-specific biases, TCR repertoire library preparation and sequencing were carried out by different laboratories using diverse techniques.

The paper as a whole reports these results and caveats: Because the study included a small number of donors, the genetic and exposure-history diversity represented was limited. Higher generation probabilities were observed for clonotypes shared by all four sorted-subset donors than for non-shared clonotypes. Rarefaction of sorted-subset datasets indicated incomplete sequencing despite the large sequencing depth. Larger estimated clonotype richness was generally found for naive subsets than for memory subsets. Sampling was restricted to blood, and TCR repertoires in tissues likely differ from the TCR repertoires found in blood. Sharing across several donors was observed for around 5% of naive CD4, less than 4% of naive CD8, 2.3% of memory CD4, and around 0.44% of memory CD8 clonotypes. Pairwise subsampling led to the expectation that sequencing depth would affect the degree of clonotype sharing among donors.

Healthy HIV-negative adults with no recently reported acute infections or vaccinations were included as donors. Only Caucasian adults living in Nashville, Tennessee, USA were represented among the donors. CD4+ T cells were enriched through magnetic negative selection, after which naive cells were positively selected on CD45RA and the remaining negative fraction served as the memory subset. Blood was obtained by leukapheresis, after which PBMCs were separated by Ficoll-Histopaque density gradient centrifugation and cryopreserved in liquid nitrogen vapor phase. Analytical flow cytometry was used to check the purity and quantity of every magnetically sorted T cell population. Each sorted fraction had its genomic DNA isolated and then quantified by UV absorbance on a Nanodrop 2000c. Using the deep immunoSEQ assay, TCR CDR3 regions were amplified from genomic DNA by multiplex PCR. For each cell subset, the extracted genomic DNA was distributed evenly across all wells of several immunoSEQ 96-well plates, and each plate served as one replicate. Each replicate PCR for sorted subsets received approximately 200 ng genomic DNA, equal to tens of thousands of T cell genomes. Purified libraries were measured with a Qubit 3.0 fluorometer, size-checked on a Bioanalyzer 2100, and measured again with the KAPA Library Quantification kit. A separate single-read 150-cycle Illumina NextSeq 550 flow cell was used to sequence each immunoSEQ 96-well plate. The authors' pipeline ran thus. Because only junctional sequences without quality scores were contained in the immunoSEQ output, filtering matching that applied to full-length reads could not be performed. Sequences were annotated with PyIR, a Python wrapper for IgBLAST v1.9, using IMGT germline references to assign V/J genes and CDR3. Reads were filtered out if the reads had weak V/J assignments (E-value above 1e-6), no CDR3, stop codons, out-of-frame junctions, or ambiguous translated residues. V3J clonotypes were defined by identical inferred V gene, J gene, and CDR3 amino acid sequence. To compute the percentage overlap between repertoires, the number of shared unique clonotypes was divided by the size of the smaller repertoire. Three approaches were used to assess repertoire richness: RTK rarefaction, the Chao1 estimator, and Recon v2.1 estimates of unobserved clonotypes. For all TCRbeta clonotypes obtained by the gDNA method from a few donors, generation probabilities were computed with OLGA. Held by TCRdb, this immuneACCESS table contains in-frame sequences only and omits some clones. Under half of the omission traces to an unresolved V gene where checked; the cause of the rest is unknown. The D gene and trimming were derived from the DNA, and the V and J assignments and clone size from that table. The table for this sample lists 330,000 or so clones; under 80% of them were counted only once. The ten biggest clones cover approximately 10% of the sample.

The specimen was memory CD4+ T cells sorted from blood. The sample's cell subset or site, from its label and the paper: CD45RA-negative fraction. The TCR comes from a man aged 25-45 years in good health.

This receptor carries the CDR3 CATISGSMLLRIGQYF. The nucleotide sequence is given as TGTGCCACCATTAGCGGGAGTATGCTCCTAAGGATCGGGCAGTACTTC. The V gene is TRBV28 and the J gene is TRBJ2-7, and 9 junctional nucleotides match TRBD2. Including cysteine and phenylalanine, the CDR3 has 16 amino acids. Only the CDR3 region is kept as DNA, spanning 48 bases read in frame from base 1. V loses 10 bases at its end and J loses 9 bases; junction bases beyond the gene matches: 22. In the germline V gene, CDR1 corresponds to MDHEN and CDR2 to SYDVKM.